Reported below is one TCR beta chain. Its target is unknown. V shed 6 bases and J 4 bases; nucleotides not matched to a gene: 7. The CDR3 contains 15 residues. CDR1 is WNHNN and CDR2 is SYGVQD in the germline V gene (reference sequence). Assay used: immunoSEQ multiplex PCR; TCRdb lists only in-frame clones, some missing. The sample includes 50,000 to 75,000 clones, approximately 80% of them seen just once. Focal radiation was given together with CTLA-4 blockade (ipilimumab) to patients with chemo-refractory metastatic non-small-cell lung cancer. The data are from a study of radiotherapy plus CTLA-4 blockade in lung cancer. Study-wide context: There were objective responses in 15% to 20% of patients, and around 30% had disease control.

Study observations and caveats: In blood, TCR clones derived from the tumor expanded after radiotherapy plus ipilimumab.

The material sequenced was peripheral blood, taken from a patient treated with radiotherapy plus ipilimumab. This clonotype was sampled from a human donor with non-small cell lung cancer who had a complete response to radiotherapy plus ipilimumab. The chain couples TRBV10-1 to TRBJ2-3; 10 bases agree with TRBD2. CDR3 in DNA: TGCGCCAGCAGCGAAGCGGGGGGGCAGGCAGATACGCAGTATTTT. Translated, it gives CASSEAGGQADTQYF.